The 7 T cell receptor beta chains reported below all come from one sample, sequenced in a study of blood T cell repertoires in COVID-19. The table came from immunoSEQ multiplex PCR; TCRdb's copy has only in-frame clones and leaves some out. This table holds around 100,000 clones, around 90% found once. Sequencing was carried out using peripheral blood. Receptors originate from a man at least 80 years old with acute or convalescent COVID-19.

This clone showed up just a few times. This chain uses TRBV6-1 with TRBJ2-7, with D possibly matching TRBD2 (5 bases). This CDR3 is 14 amino acids long. Germline-derived CDR1 and CDR2 are MNHNS and SASEGT. The V and J ends lost 1 base and 2 bases respectively, with 9 bases between them. CDR3 DNA sequence: TGTGCCAGCAGTGAAGTGAGGAGGACCTACGAGCAGTACTTC. Translation: CASSEVRRTYEQYF.

The gene calls are TRBV2 and TRBJ1-2; D remains unclear. V lost 5 bases and J lost 8, with 12 bases in between. CDR3 length: 12 amino acids. Germline V lookup: CDR1 SNHLY, CDR2 FYNNEI. CDR3 sequence (DNA): TGTGCCAGCAGTCCCTACGGAGCCGGCTACACCTTC. Translating it yields CASSPYGAGYTF.

CDR3 region: CASSGHRGRLTGELFF. In nucleotides, the CDR3 is TGTGCCAGCAGCGGGCACAGGGGGCGCTTAACCGGGGAGCTGTTTTTT. The chain combines TRBV7-9 with TRBJ2-2; 9 bases agree with TRBD1. CDR1 and CDR2 from the germline V gene are SEHNR and FQNEAQ (reference sequence). This CDR3 comprises 16 residues. V lost 5 bases and J lost 5; bases outside the gene matches: 9.

The CDR3 region has the DNA TGTGCCAGCAGCCCCCCCGGTTTAGGAAACACCATATATTTT. Encoded protein: CASSPPGLGNTIYF. The chain links TRBV3-1 (or the pseudogene TRBV3-2) to TRBJ1-3; no clear D. V was cut by 4 bases and J by 4 bases, with 11 bases left in between. This CDR3 region has 14 residues. The germline CDR1 and CDR2 sequences are LGHDT and YNNKEL (reference sequence).

This clone was counted only a few times. J is TRBJ1-1 and V is TRBV5-6; unclear D gene. Trimming removed 4 bases at V and 1 base at J, with 14 bases between. There are 15 residues in the CDR3. The germline V gene encodes CDR1 SGHDT and CDR2 YYEEEE. For the CDR3, the DNA is TGTGCCAGCAGCCCGAGGCCCTATAGGAACACTGAAGCTTTCTTT. It yields the protein CASSPRPYRNTEAFF.

The rearrangement joins TRBV5-1 to TRBJ1-2; 9 bases align to TRBD1. Unmatched junction bases numbered 6, after V lost 4 bases and J lost 5 bases. CDR1 is SGHRS and CDR2 is YFSETQ in the germline V gene. This CDR3 spans 14 amino acids. In DNA, the CDR3 is TGCGCCAGCAGCCTGACAGGGGGGGTTTATGGCTACACCTTC. As protein: CASSLTGGVYGYTF.

The chain links TRBV9 to TRBJ2-7; a possible D gene is TRBD2 (5 bases). CDR1 and CDR2 (germline): SGDLS, YYNGEE. Trimming cost V 0 bases and J 0 bases, with 10 bases left between them. The CDR3 spans 15 residues. The CDR3 sequence is CASSVEIGSSYEQYF. The CDR3 nucleotides read TGTGCCAGCAGCGTAGAGATAGGGAGCTCCTACGAGCAGTACTTC.